A single sample gave rise to the 22 T cell receptor beta chains below, sequenced in a study of CD8 T cells in ankylosing spondylitis. One entry per CDR3 protein results from TCRdb running MiXCR on the 5' RACE reads. The sample includes about 240,000 distinct CDR3 sequences, 8.6% of them seen just once. The sample was blood, either unsorted or a sorted T cell fraction (not recorded which). The receptors derive from a male donor with ankylosing spondylitis or in good health (not recorded which).

This clonotype was observed many times. The chain links TRBV4-3 to TRBJ2-2; D unclear. CDR3 length: 17 amino acids. Trimming stripped 0 bases from V and 6 bases from J, with 17 bases between. Germline V lookup: CDR1 LGHNA, CDR2 YSLEER. CDR3 coding DNA: TGCGCCAGCAGCCAAGATATAGTGCTGGGCGTGGCCGGGGAGCTGTTTTTT. It is translated as CASSQDIVLGVAGELFF.

There are many counts of this clonotype. This chain links TRBV5-1 with TRBJ2-7; D possibly corresponds to TRBD2 (6 bases). With 5 bases removed from V and 6 bases from J, the gap between germline ends came to 18 bases. Per germline, CDR1 SGHRS and CDR2 YFSETQ. This CDR3 is 14 amino acids long. DNA for the CDR3: TGCGCCAGCAGGCGGGACTTCCCTCAGGGCGAGCAGTACTTC. As protein: CASRRDFPQGEQYF.

This clonotype came up many times. V is TRBV24-1 and J is TRBJ2-1; 9 bases match TRBD1. Germline CDR1 KGHDR, CDR2 SFDVKD. The CDR3 loop spans 16 amino acids. V gave up 3 bases and J gave up 3 bases; unmatched junction bases: 5. The CDR3 sequence is CATSDPGQGYYNEQFF. CDR3 bases: TGTGCCACCAGTGATCCGGGACAGGGTTACTACAATGAGCAGTTCTTC.

The chain carries TRBV29-1 and TRBJ2-2; a weak D match, TRBD2 (5 bases). Germline-derived CDR1 and CDR2 are SQVTM and ANQGSEA. V gave up 6 bases and J gave up 4 bases, with 12 bases separating them. The length of the CDR3 is 13 residues. CDR3 nucleotides: TGCAGCGTCCTAGCTTTCAGCACCGGGGAGCTGTTTTTT. Translating it yields CSVLAFSTGELFF.

Only a few counts were recorded for this clonotype. The J gene is TRBJ2-3, the V gene TRBV12-3 or TRBV12-4; D unclear. The CDR3 loop spans 12 amino acids. V was clipped by 5 bases and J by 2 bases, with 5 bases between them. The CDR3 sequence is CASSPATDTQYF. The CDR3 nucleotides are TGTGCCAGCAGTCCAGCCACAGATACGCAGTATTTT.

This clonotype was recorded at least ten times. The chain carries TRBV3-1 and TRBJ2-1; unclear D gene. The CDR3 contains 12 residues. V lost 4 bases and J 6 bases, leaving 7 bases between the germline ends. Germline V CDR1 and CDR2: LGHDT, YNNKEL (reference sequence). The CDR3 loop is CASSRVGNEQFF. CDR3 sequence (DNA): TGTGCCAGCAGCCGCGTGGGCAATGAGCAGTTCTTC.

This clonotype was recorded at least ten times. The genes are TRBV4-3 and TRBJ2-2; D may be TRBD1 (5 bases). Looked up from germline, CDR1 is LGHNA and CDR2 is YSLEER. V gave up 1 base and J gave up 2 bases, with 11 bases separating them. The CDR3 is made up of 16 amino acids. For the CDR3, the DNA is TGCGCCAGCAGCCAAGGGGCCGGACAAAACACCGGGGAGCTGTTTTTT. Encoded protein: CASSQGAGQNTGELFF.

In this sample, this clonotype turned up many times. The J gene is TRBJ2-2, the V gene TRBV12-3 or TRBV12-4, with 8 bases matching TRBD2. The CDR3 is made up of 15 amino acids. V lost 7 bases and J lost 5; bases outside the gene matches: 9. CDR3: CASNLRTSFTGELFF. The CDR3, as DNA: TGTGCCAGCAATCTAAGGACTAGCTTTACCGGGGAGCTGTTTTTT.

This clonotype was detected a few times. V usage is TRBV7-2 and J usage is TRBJ1-5; D possibly corresponds to TRBD1 (5 bases). V lost 4 bases to trimming and J lost 5 bases, with 12 bases between them. The germline CDR1 and CDR2 sequences are SGHTA and FQGNSA. The CDR3 sequence is 14 residues long. CDR3 region: CASSYRQTHQPQHF. The DNA for the CDR3 is TGTGCCAGCAGCTACCGACAGACCCATCAGCCCCAGCATTTT. Full variable domain (outside the CDR3, taken from reference TRBV7-2 and TRBJ1-5): GAGVSQSPSNKVTEKGKDVELRCDPISGHTALYWYRQSLGQGLEFLIYFQGNSAPDKSGLPSDRFSAERTGGSVSTLTIQRTQQEDSAVYLCASSYRQTHQPQHFGDGTRLSIL.

As for this clonotype: A much larger clone differs by one base, so this may be a read error. The V gene is TRBV20-1, the J gene TRBJ1-5, with a tentative D call TRBD1 (5 bases). Per germline, CDR1 DFQATT and CDR2 SNEGSKA (reference sequence). The CDR3 loop spans 13 amino acids. The ends were cut back, 3 bases at V and 4 bases at J, with 10 bases in the middle. The CDR3 DNA follows: TGCAGTGCTAGGCTGCAGGGAAATCAGCCCCAGCATTTT. It translates to CSARLQGNQPQHF.

In regard to this clonotype: It may be a read error: a sequence one base away is much more abundant. V is TRBV20-1 and J is TRBJ2-2; TRBD1 matches at 9 bases. The CDR3 extends over 16 amino acids. Germline lookup yields CDR1 DFQATT and CDR2 SNEGSKA (reference sequence). V trimming: 0 bases; J trimming: 2 bases; junction bases outside the gene matches: 4. CDR3 in DNA: TGCAGTGCTAGAGATTCGGGACAGGGTAACACCGGGGAGCTGTTTTTT. Its translation: CSARDSGQGNTGELFF.

This sequence joins TRBV9 and TRBJ2-1; D unclear. V dropped 0 bases and J dropped 1 base, with 8 bases sitting between them. The CDR3 is 15 residues long. Germline V CDR1 and CDR2: SGDLS, YYNGEE. The CDR3 coding sequence is TGTGCCAGCAGCGTAGATGGCTTTTCCTACAATGAGCAGTTCTTC. It yields the protein CASSVDGFSYNEQFF.

The chain joins TRBV6-2 or TRBV6-3 to TRBJ2-5; D possibly corresponds to TRBD2 (5 bases). The CDR3 runs 14 residues. V gave up 8 bases and J gave up 2 bases, with 15 bases separating them. Germline values: CDR1 MNHEY, CDR2 SVGEGT. The CDR3 sequence is CASEGTLSQETQYF. CDR3 in DNA: TGTGCCAGCGAGGGAACTCTAAGTCAAGAGACCCAGTACTTC.

This clonotype has just a few counts. The V call is TRBV20-1, the J call TRBJ2-5, with D possibly being TRBD1 (6 bases). Between the trimmed V and J ends, which lost 6 bases and 1 base, there was a span of 12 bases. Germline CDR1 is DFQATT and CDR2 is SNEGSKA (reference sequence). This CDR3 region has 13 residues. The CDR3, as DNA: TGCAGTGCCGTTGACAGGCCCCAAGAGACCCAGTACTTC. Translating gives CSAVDRPQETQYF.

This clonotype was observed a handful of times. The DNA for the CDR3 is TGCAGTGCTATATGGGGACAGGATTCCTACGAGCAGTACTTC. Its protein product is CSAIWGQDSYEQYF. J is TRBJ2-7 and V is TRBV20-1; TRBD1 agrees at 8 bases. The J segment lost 1 base and the V segment lost 4 bases, leaving 6 bases of the junction unmatched. The CDR3 is 14 residues long. CDR1 is DFQATT, CDR2 SNEGSKA, per germline (reference sequence).

This clonotype was detected many times. The chain uses TRBV7-3 and TRBJ2-3; a possible D gene is TRBD2 (6 bases). The CDR3 loop spans 14 amino acids. V lost 4 bases, J lost 2 bases, and 10 bases lay in between. From germline, CDR1 is SGHTA and CDR2 FQGTGA. CDR3 sequence reads: CASSSIADTDTQYF. The DNA for the CDR3 is TGTGCCAGCAGCTCAATAGCGGACACAGATACGCAGTATTTT.

This clonotype was detected ten times or more. The chain combines TRBV5-1 with TRBJ2-3, with 9 positions matching TRBD1. With V trimmed by 1 base and J by 6 bases, 6 bases remained unmatched. CDR1 and CDR2 (germline): SGHRS, YFSETQ. The CDR3 totals 15 residues. The CDR3 is CASSLSTGGPDTQYF. The CDR3 coding sequence is TGCGCCAGCAGCTTGAGTACAGGGGGCCCTGATACGCAGTATTTT.

This clonotype was observed at least ten times. This sequence joins TRBV6-1 and TRBJ1-5; weak D call: TRBD1 (5 bases). The V and J ends lost 7 bases and 9 bases respectively, with 10 bases between them. Germline loops: CDR1 MNHNS, CDR2 SASEGT. The CDR3 has 11 residues. The CDR3 sequence is CASNDSPPQHF. Written as DNA, the CDR3 is TGTGCCAGCAATGACAGCCCGCCCCAGCATTTT.

Many counts were recorded for this clonotype. The V call is TRBV20-1, the J call TRBJ1-5; D is perhaps TRBD1 (5 bases). Trimming pared 4 bases from V and 0 bases from J, leaving 10 bases between. This CDR3 is built from 14 residues. Per germline, CDR1 DFQATT and CDR2 SNEGSKA (reference sequence). The CDR3 DNA follows: TGCAGTGCTACCCCGGGGACTAGCAATCAGCCCCAGCATTTT. Translating it yields CSATPGTSNQPQHF.

The gene calls are TRBV20-1 and TRBJ1-1; D gene uncertain. The germline V gene encodes CDR1 DFQATT and CDR2 SNEGSKA (reference sequence). The CDR3 spans 12 residues. Trimming removed 2 bases at V and 5 bases at J, with 9 bases between. CDR3 amino acids: CSARSGQTEAFF. Written as DNA, the CDR3 is TGCAGTGCTAGATCGGGTCAGACTGAAGCTTTCTTT.

This clonotype was seen ten or more times. The chain has TRBV20-1 and TRBJ1-1; the D is unclear. The CDR3 is 14 amino acids. Germline V CDR1 and CDR2: DFQATT, SNEGSKA (reference sequence). Trimming left V 0 bases short and J 4 bases short, with 12 bases between. The CDR3 region is CSARDHPRATEAFF. The DNA for the CDR3 is TGCAGTGCTAGAGATCATCCTCGGGCCACTGAAGCTTTCTTT.

This clonotype was found many times. This chain links TRBV9 with TRBJ1-1, with D possibly matching TRBD1 (5 bases). The V gene's germline CDR1 is SGDLS and CDR2 YYNGEE. The CDR3 has 15 residues. Trimming removed 4 bases from V and 6 bases from J, with 19 bases in between. The CDR3 spells CASSLGGTRMSEAFF. In DNA form, the CDR3 reads TGTGCCAGCAGCCTCGGGGGGACGCGGATGTCTGAAGCTTTCTTT.